This T cell receptor (beta chain) is from a study of blood T cell repertoires in COVID-19. Study information: Sites across the United States, Italy and Spain contributed samples from acute and convalescent COVID-19.

Measured with immunoSEQ multiplex PCR; TCRdb has only the in-frame clones, and not every one. The repertoire holds some 43,000 clones, with about 87% as singletons. V dropped 0 bases and J dropped 4 bases, with 11 bases sitting between them. This CDR3 has 15 amino acids. Germline V gene lookup returns CDR1 SGDLS and CDR2 YYNGEE. The chain joins TRBV9 to TRBJ1-3; D gene uncertain. This TCR was sampled from a man between 60 and 70 years old with active COVID-19. The specimen was peripheral blood. The CDR3 loop is CASSVDHGEGNTIYF. The DNA for the CDR3 is TGTGCCAGCAGCGTAGATCACGGAGAGGGAAACACCATATATTTT.